This TCR beta chain originates from a study of CD8+ T cells in alopecia areata. Study background: Among treated patients, severity was scored by affected scalp area percentage.

This CDR3 contains 15 residues. The germline gives CDR1 MNHEY, CDR2 SVGAGI. The V end lost 2 bases, the J end lost 9 bases, and 19 bases lay between the germline ends. Sequencing used cDNA as its template, made by extracting RNA and reverse transcribing it. Profiled with immunoSEQ multiplex PCR; TCRdb holds only in-frame clones, not every one. The sample records 270,000 or so clones, roughly 50% being singletons. Overall study results and limits: Sequence data from scalp samples additionally include resident alphabeta T cells of normal skin.

Described treatment: oral pan-JAK inhibitor, 5-10 mg twice daily. Remarks on this clone: What it binds is not known.

The rearrangement uses TRBV6-5 and TRBJ1-1, with D uncertain. This sequence originates from a human donor with alopecia areata. The source material was CD4+ T cells sorted from blood, sampled at week 24, from a patient treated with tofacitinib. The CDR3 region is CASSYNGRQDLKAFF. The DNA for the CDR3 is TGTGCCAGCAGTTACAATGGGCGGCAGGATCTAAAAGCTTTCTTT.